These 32 T cell receptor beta chains share one sample of origin, sequenced in a study of T cell repertoires in cytomegalovirus infection. MiXCR, applied by TCRdb to the reads, yields one record per CDR3 protein. The sample holds approximately 190,000 distinct CDR3 sequences, 28% seen once. The source material was PBMCs. The receptors originated from a human donor in good health (CMV status not recorded). Some clones in this sample may be carry-over from other donors' samples.

This clonotype was counted a few times. The V call is TRBV7-8, the J call TRBJ2-4; 11 bases fit TRBD2. The CDR3 is made up of 22 amino acids. Per germline, CDR1 SGHVS and CDR2 FQNEAQ. Trimming took 1 base from V and 1 from J; bases not matched to a gene: 18. The CDR3 sequence is CASSLVRLAGGKVASAKNIQYF. CDR3 coding DNA: TGTGCCAGCAGCTTAGTACGGCTAGCGGGGGGAAAAGTTGCATCGGCCAAAAACATTCAGTACTTC.

V is TRBV2 and J is TRBJ1-1, with D unclear. CDR3 size: 12 residues. Germline CDR1 reads SNHLY; CDR2 reads FYNNEI. Trimming shortened V by 4 bases and J by 1 base, and 4 bases separated the two germline ends. The CDR3 DNA reads TGTGCCAGCAGTGCGGCGAACACTGAAGCTTTCTTT. This gives the protein CASSAANTEAFF. Together with reference TRBV2 and TRBJ1-1, the CDR3 gives the full variable domain: EPEVTQTPSHQVTQMGQEVILRCVPISNHLYFYWYRQILGQKVEFLVSFYNNEISEKSEIFDDQFSVERPDGSNFTLKIRSTKLEDSAMYFCASSAANTEAFFGQGTRLTVV.

This clonotype was detected only a few times. The rearrangement joins TRBV6-5 to TRBJ1-6, with TRBD1 as a possible D gene (6 bases). Trimming took 7 bases from V and 9 from J, leaving 19 bases between them. Germline V CDR1 and CDR2: MNHEY, SVGAGI. The CDR3 covers 15 residues. CDR3 loop: CASTPGPGVGSPLHF. CDR3 in DNA: TGTGCCAGCACCCCCGGGCCAGGGGTAGGTTCACCCCTCCACTTT.

The V and J genes are TRBV2 and TRBJ1-6, with D tentatively TRBD1 (5 bases). The CDR3 loop spans 15 amino acids. Germline CDR1 is SNHLY and CDR2 is FYNNEI. V lost 7 bases and J lost 7, with 17 bases in between. The CDR3 DNA reads TGTGCCAGCACCCGACCCGGGACGGAGAATTCACCCCTCCACTTT. Residues: CASTRPGTENSPLHF.

This clonotype was picked up a small number of times. This rearrangement joins TRBV6-5 to TRBJ1-6, with D possibly TRBD1 on 6 matching bases. The CDR3 has 16 residues. CDR1 MNHEY and CDR2 SVGAGI come from the germline V gene. Trimming cost V 8 bases and J 0 bases, with 14 bases left between them. The CDR3 here is CASRDTMSSYNSPLHF. CDR3 nucleotides: TGTGCCAGCCGGGACACAATGAGCTCCTATAATTCACCCCTCCACTTT.

In DNA, the CDR3 is TGTGCCAGCAGTTTCGACAGGGGGCTAGGCATTCAGTACTTC. It yields the protein CASSFDRGLGIQYF. The chain uses TRBV12-3 or TRBV12-4 and TRBJ2-4; 10 bases are a match to TRBD1. The CDR3 consists of 14 residues. J was trimmed by 9 bases and V by 3 bases; bases with no gene match: 5.

This chain links TRBV2 with TRBJ1-1; 9 bases align to TRBD1. Trimming removed 2 bases from V and 1 base from J; junction bases left unmatched: 2. In germline, CDR1 is SNHLY, CDR2 FYNNEI. This CDR3 has 15 amino acids. Here the CDR3 DNA reads TGTGCCAGCAGTGAACTGACAGGGGGGAACACTGAAGCTTTCTTT. This translates into CASSELTGGNTEAFF.

The rearrangement joins TRBV20-1 to TRBJ2-7; maybe TRBD2 (6 bases). Germline lookup yields CDR1 DFQATT and CDR2 SNEGSKA (reference sequence). The CDR3 has 12 amino acids. V lost 6 bases and J lost 5, with 14 bases in between. The CDR3 sequence: CSAQKTGDEQYF. DNA for the CDR3: TGCAGTGCACAGAAGACGGGGGACGAGCAGTACTTC.

The J gene is TRBJ2-1, the V gene TRBV19; 10 bases fit TRBD2. Germline values: CDR1 LNHDA, CDR2 SQIVND (reference sequence). Trimming at V came to 7 bases and at J to 4 bases, leaving 13 bases not matched to a gene. The CDR3 is 17 amino acids. This chain's CDR3 is CASNIQDGTSVYNEQFF. The CDR3 DNA sequence: TGTGCCAGTAATATTCAGGATGGGACTAGCGTGTACAATGAGCAGTTCTTC.

There are many counts of this clonotype. This chain links TRBV4-2 with TRBJ1-5; D is undetermined. The CDR3 extends over 15 amino acids. Germline V CDR1 and CDR2: LGHNA, YNFKEQ. V lost 3 bases and J lost 5, with 14 bases in between. As DNA, the CDR3 is TGTGCCAGCAGCCATGACGCCGGGTCCTATCAGCCCCAGCATTTT. This translates into CASSHDAGSYQPQHF.

The V gene is TRBV7-2, the J gene TRBJ2-1; no clear D. This CDR3 contains 14 residues. Germline lookup yields CDR1 SGHTA and CDR2 FQGNSA. V was pared by 3 bases and J by 7 bases, with 13 bases between. CDR3 amino acids: CASSLELCVNEQFF. The DNA of the CDR3 is TGTGCCAGCAGCTTGGAACTGTGTGTAAATGAGCAGTTCTTC.

This clonotype was detected a few times. The V and J genes are TRBV28 and TRBJ2-7; D is ambiguous. Trimming removed 4 bases at V and 4 bases at J, with 17 bases between. CDR3 length equals 15 residues. CDR1 and CDR2 from the germline V gene are MDHEN and SYDVKM. The CDR3 region is CASSSSGPRLYEQYF. The DNA for the CDR3 is TGTGCCAGCAGTTCGTCGGGCCCCAGGTTATACGAGCAGTACTTC.

The genes are TRBV20-1 and TRBJ2-2; no reliable D call. This CDR3 has 13 amino acids. Germline V gene sequence: CDR1 DFQATT, CDR2 SNEGSKA (reference sequence). V lost 1 base to trimming and J lost 0 bases, with 3 bases between them. CDR3 protein: CSARATNTGELFF. CDR3 sequence (DNA): TGCAGTGCTAGAGCGACGAACACCGGGGAGCTGTTTTTT.

This chain links TRBV28 with TRBJ2-1, with TRBD2 matching 11 bases. In germline, CDR1 is MDHEN, CDR2 SYDVKM. The CDR3 covers 16 residues. V was clipped by 4 bases and J by 8 bases; unmatched bases: 10. In DNA, the CDR3 is TGTGCCAGCAGTTCCGGGACTAGCGGAGGAGGCGATGAGCAGTTCTTC. It is translated as CASSSGTSGGGDEQFF.

This clonotype turned up a few times. The rearrangement uses TRBV7-3 and TRBJ1-6; 7 bases align to TRBD1. The CDR3 is 15 amino acids. V lost 4 bases, J lost 7 bases, and 7 bases stayed unmatched. Per the germline V gene, CDR1 is SGHTA and CDR2 is FQGTGA. CDR3 in DNA: TGTGCCAGCAGCTCGACGGGACAGTGGAATTCACCCCTCCACTTT. Protein sequence: CASSSTGQWNSPLHF.

Points on this clonotype: Germline and junction disagree at one end, which may indicate a read error. This chain uses TRBV7-6 with TRBJ1-1; 7 nucleotides match TRBD1. The CDR3 is made up of 15 amino acids. Germline assignment: CDR1 SGHVS and CDR2 FNYEAQ. CDR3 protein: CASSRLGTGDTEAFF. The CDR3 DNA follows: TGTGCTAGCAGCCGTCTCGGTACAGGGGACACTGAAGCTTTCTTT.

V usage is TRBV6-1 and J usage is TRBJ1-1, with TRBD1 matching 11 bases. This CDR3 has 17 residues. From germline, CDR1 is MNHNS and CDR2 SASEGT. V gave up 5 bases and J gave up 4 bases; unmatched junction bases: 12. Here the CDR3 reads CASSLGQGAQIATEAFF. The CDR3 nucleotides are TGTGCCAGCAGTCTAGGACAGGGGGCGCAAATCGCCACTGAAGCTTTCTTT.

This clonotype was picked up a small number of times. The V gene is TRBV7-2, the J gene TRBJ2-5; 10 bases are shared with TRBD1. The CDR3 extends over 17 amino acids. Germline V gene lookup returns CDR1 SGHTA and CDR2 FQGNSA. V trimming: 5 bases; J trimming: 1 base; junction bases outside the gene matches: 10. CDR3 amino acids: CASSGGRTGGFQETQYF. The DNA for the CDR3 is TGTGCCAGCAGCGGTGGTCGGACAGGGGGTTTCCAAGAGACCCAGTACTTC.

This clonotype turned up a few times. The genes are TRBV27 and TRBJ1-1; a possible D gene is TRBD1 (5 bases). Germline CDR1 MNHEY, CDR2 SMNVEV (reference sequence). The CDR3 extends over 15 amino acids. V was pared by 0 bases and J by 7 bases, with 15 bases between. CDR3 sequence: CASSLSIWGKNEAFF. CDR3 in DNA: TGTGCCAGCAGTTTATCGATCTGGGGGAAAAATGAAGCTTTCTTT.

A few counts support this clonotype. The V and J genes are TRBV6-1 and TRBJ2-5; D is possibly TRBD2 (5 bases). V lost 6 bases and J lost 1, with 15 bases in between. The CDR3 runs 15 residues. Per germline, CDR1 MNHNS and CDR2 SASEGT. The CDR3 nucleotides are TGTGCCAGCAGGAGGGTGGTTGCTACCCAAGAGACCCAGTACTTC. It codes for CASRRVVATQETQYF.

This clonotype has just a few counts. The rearrangement uses TRBV6-2 or TRBV6-3 and TRBJ2-7, with TRBD2 matching over 8 bases. The CDR3 is 18 amino acids. V lost 6 bases to trimming and J lost 1 base; unmatched junction nucleotides: 17. Germline CDR1 reads MNHEY; CDR2 reads SVGEGT. The CDR3 nucleotides read TGTGCCAGCAGCTCCCTCGGCGGGGGGATAAGCGGTTCCTACGAGCAGTACTTC. This encodes CASSSLGGGISGSYEQYF.

The chain is built from TRBV5-4 and TRBJ2-7; TRBD1 matches at 8 bases. CDR1 is SGHNT, CDR2 YYREEE, per germline (reference sequence). V shed 1 base, J shed 0 bases, and the junction held 3 bases outside the gene matches. The CDR3 has 15 amino acids. Here the CDR3 DNA reads TGTGCCAGCAGCTTGAGGGACAGGAACTCCTACGAGCAGTACTTC. Translation gives CASSLRDRNSYEQYF.

This clonotype was found once. The chain couples TRBV10-3 to TRBJ2-3; D possibly corresponds to TRBD2 (6 bases). Germline V gives CDR1 ENHRY, CDR2 SYGVKD. The CDR3 extends over 18 amino acids. The V end lost 10 bases, the J end lost 0 bases, and 26 bases lay between the germline ends. The CDR3 DNA is TGTGCCAGCAGCCCGGGCGGTGTACTGGGGGGTAGCACAGATACGCAGTATTTT. The encoded protein is CASSPGGVLGGSTDTQYF.

This clonotype was counted ten times or more. The chain recombines TRBV7-8 with TRBJ2-4; 9 bases agree with TRBD1. The CDR3 loop spans 16 amino acids. Germline loops: CDR1 SGHVS, CDR2 FQNEAQ. V gave up 4 bases and J gave up 2 bases; unmatched junction bases: 6. CDR3: CASSSPDRGSKNIQYF. CDR3 bases: TGTGCCAGCAGCTCCCCGGACAGGGGTTCCAAAAACATTCAGTACTTC. Variable domain in full (rest from reference TRBV7-8 and TRBJ2-4): GAGVSQSPRYKVAKRGQDVALRCDPISGHVSLFWYQQALGQGPEFLTYFQNEAQLDKSGLPSDRFFAERPEGSVSTLKIQRTQQEDSAVYLCASSSPDRGSKNIQYFGAGTRLSVL.

This sequence joins TRBV29-1 and TRBJ1-3; 7 bases fit TRBD1. This CDR3 is 13 amino acids long. Germline loops: CDR1 SQVTM, CDR2 ANQGSEA. V dropped 4 bases and J dropped 8; count of bases not matched to a gene: 8. Written as DNA, the CDR3 is TGCAGCGTTGCGGCCTGGACAGGAGACACCATATATTTT. Encoded protein: CSVAAWTGDTIYF.

This rearrangement joins TRBV4-2 to TRBJ1-1; tentative D call: TRBD1 (5 bases). The CDR3 runs 15 residues. Germline V gives CDR1 LGHNA, CDR2 YNFKEQ. Trimming pared 3 bases from V and 4 bases from J, leaving 15 bases between. CDR3 in amino acids: CASSHEKGIVTEAFF. CDR3 coding DNA: TGTGCCAGCAGCCACGAAAAGGGGATAGTCACTGAAGCTTTCTTT.

V usage is TRBV5-1 and J usage is TRBJ2-1, with 9 bases aligning to TRBD2. The CDR3 runs 16 residues. The V and J ends lost 0 bases and 1 base, in that order; junction bases with no gene match: 2. Germline CDR1 reads SGHRS; CDR2 reads YFSETQ. As DNA, the CDR3 is TGCGCCAGCAGCTTGGGTAGCGGGGGTTCCTACAATGAGCAGTTCTTC. Translating gives CASSLGSGGSYNEQFF. The variable domain in full, with the rest retrieved from reference TRBV5-1 and TRBJ2-1, is KAGVTQTPRYLIKTRGQQVTLSCSPISGHRSVSWYQQTPGQGLQFLFEYFSETQRNKGNFPGRFSGRQFSNSRSEMNVSTLELGDSALYLCASSLGSGGSYNEQFFGPGTRLTVL.

The chain links TRBV7-6 to TRBJ2-5, with TRBD2 matching 10 bases. The CDR3 sequence is 16 residues long. Germline-derived CDR1 and CDR2 are SGHVS and FNYEAQ. V dropped 4 bases and J dropped 1; count of bases not matched to a gene: 6. Here the CDR3 DNA reads TGTGCCAGCAGCTCCATAGCGGGGGGCATCCAAGAGACCCAGTACTTC. Its protein product is CASSSIAGGIQETQYF.

The chain links TRBV7-2 to TRBJ1-3; D is ambiguous. The CDR3 has 17 amino acids. V shed 5 bases and J shed 0 bases, with 17 bases lying between them. Germline CDR1 is SGHTA and CDR2 is FQGNSA. The CDR3 here is CASSGIPGRASGNTIYF. CDR3 nucleotides: TGTGCCAGCAGCGGCATACCCGGACGGGCCTCTGGAAACACCATATATTTT.

The genes are TRBV5-1 and TRBJ2-3, with D perhaps TRBD2 (5 bases). The CDR3 is 13 amino acids. Between the trimmed V and J ends, which lost 4 bases and 4 bases, there was a span of 10 bases. The V gene's germline CDR1 is SGHRS and CDR2 YFSETQ. The CDR3 reads CASSGGRADTQYF. The CDR3 coding sequence is TGCGCCAGCAGCGGAGGTAGGGCAGATACGCAGTATTTT.

This clonotype was recorded a few times. The rearrangement joins TRBV3-1 to TRBJ1-6; no definite D call. Deletions cut 1 base from V and 0 bases from J, with 7 bases between. CDR1 is LGHDT and CDR2 is YNNKEL in the germline V gene (reference sequence). The CDR3 has 16 amino acids. The CDR3 protein is CASSQAVSSYNSPLHF. The CDR3 DNA is TGTGCCAGCAGCCAAGCGGTGAGCTCCTATAATTCACCCCTCCACTTT.

This clonotype has a count of ten or more. The chain is built from TRBV7-2 and TRBJ1-2; TRBD1 agrees at 9 bases. The germline V gene has CDR1 SGHTA and CDR2 FQGNSA. V dropped 2 bases and J dropped 10; count of bases not matched to a gene: 11. The CDR3 totals 15 residues. The CDR3 spells CASSLLGGQGRDYTF. For the CDR3, the DNA is TGTGCCAGCAGCTTATTGGGTGGACAGGGGAGAGACTACACCTTC. The full variable domain, completed using reference TRBV7-2 and TRBJ1-2, is GAGVSQSPSNKVTEKGKDVELRCDPISGHTALYWYRQSLGQGLEFLIYFQGNSAPDKSGLPSDRFSAERTGGSVSTLTIQRTQQEDSAVYLCASSLLGGQGRDYTFGSGTRLTVV.